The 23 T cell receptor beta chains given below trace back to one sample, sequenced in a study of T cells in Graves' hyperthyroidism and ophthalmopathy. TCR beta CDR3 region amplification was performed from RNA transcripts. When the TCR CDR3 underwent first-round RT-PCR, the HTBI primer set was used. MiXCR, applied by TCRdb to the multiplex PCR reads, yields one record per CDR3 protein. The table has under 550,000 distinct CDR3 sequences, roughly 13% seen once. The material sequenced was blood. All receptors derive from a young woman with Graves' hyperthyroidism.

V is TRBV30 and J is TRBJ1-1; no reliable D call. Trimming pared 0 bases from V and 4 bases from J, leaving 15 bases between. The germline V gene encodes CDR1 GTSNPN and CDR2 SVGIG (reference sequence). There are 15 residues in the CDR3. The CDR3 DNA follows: TGTGCCTGGAGTGTCGCAGGCCGTGAGGGCACTGAAGCTTTCTTT. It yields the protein CAWSVAGREGTEAFF.

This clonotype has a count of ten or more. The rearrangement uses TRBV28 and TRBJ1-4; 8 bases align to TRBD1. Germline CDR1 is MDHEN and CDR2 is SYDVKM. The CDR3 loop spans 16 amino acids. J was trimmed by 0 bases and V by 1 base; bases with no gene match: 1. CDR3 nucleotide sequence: TGTGCCAGCAGTTTATACAGGGGGGCAACTAATGAAAAACTGTTTTTT. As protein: CASSLYRGATNEKLFF.

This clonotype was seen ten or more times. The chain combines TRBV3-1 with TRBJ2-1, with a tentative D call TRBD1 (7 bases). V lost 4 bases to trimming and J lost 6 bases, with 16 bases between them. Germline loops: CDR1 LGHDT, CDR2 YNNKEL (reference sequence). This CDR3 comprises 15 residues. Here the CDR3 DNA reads TGTGCCAGCAGCCTCAGGGGGGCTGGCGCCAATGAGCAGTTCTTC. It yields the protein CASSLRGAGANEQFF.

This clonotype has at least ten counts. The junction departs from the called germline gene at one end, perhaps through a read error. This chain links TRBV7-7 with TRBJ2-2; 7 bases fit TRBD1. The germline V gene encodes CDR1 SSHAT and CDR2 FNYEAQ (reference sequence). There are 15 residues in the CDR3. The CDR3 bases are TGTGCTAGCAGCTTACAGGGGCCGAACACCGGGGAGCTGTTTTTT. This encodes CASSLQGPNTGELFF.

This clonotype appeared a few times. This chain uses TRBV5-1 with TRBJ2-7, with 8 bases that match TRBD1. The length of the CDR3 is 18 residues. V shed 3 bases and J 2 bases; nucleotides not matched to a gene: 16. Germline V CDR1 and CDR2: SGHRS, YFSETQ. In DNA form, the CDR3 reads TGCGCCAGCAGCTGGGCACGAACAGACAGGGGTATGCCCTACGAGCAGTACTTC. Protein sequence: CASSWARTDRGMPYEQYF.

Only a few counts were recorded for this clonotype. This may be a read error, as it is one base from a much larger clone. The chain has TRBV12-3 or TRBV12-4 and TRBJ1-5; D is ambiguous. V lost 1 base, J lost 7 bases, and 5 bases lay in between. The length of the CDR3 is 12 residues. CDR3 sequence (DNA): TGTGCCAGCAGTTTAGTCCAACAGCCCCAGCATTTT. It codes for CASSLVQQPQHF.

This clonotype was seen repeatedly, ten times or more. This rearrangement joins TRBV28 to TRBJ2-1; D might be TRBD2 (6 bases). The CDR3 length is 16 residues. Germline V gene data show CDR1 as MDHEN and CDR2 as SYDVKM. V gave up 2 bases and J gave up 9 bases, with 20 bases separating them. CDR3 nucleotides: TGTGCCAGCAGTTTAGGGGGACTGGGGGAATGGGGTGAGCAGTTCTTC. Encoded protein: CASSLGGLGEWGEQFF.

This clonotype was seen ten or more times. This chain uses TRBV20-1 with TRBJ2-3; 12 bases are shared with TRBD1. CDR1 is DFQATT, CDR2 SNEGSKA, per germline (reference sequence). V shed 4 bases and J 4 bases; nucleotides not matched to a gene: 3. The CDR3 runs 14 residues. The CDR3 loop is CSATGTGGADTQYF. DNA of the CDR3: TGCAGTGCTACCGGGACAGGGGGCGCAGATACGCAGTATTTT.

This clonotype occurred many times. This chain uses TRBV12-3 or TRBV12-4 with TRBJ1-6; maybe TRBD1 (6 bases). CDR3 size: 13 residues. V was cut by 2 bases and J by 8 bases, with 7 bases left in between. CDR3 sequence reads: CASSLKGDSPLHF. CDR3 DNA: TGTGCCAGCAGTTTAAAGGGGGATTCACCCCTCCACTTT.

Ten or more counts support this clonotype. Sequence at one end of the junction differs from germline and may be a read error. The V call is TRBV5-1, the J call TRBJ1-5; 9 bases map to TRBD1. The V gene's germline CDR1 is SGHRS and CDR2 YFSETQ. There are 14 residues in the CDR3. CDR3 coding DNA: TGTGCCAGCAGTTTGGGACAGGGCGATCAGCCCCAGCATTTT. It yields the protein CASSLGQGDQPQHF.

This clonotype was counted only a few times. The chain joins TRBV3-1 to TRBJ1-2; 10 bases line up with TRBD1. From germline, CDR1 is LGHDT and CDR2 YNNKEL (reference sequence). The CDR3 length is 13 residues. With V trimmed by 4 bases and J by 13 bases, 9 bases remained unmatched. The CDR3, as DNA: TGTGCCAGCAGCCTGGGACAGGGGACAATTCTCACCTTC. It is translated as CASSLGQGTILTF.

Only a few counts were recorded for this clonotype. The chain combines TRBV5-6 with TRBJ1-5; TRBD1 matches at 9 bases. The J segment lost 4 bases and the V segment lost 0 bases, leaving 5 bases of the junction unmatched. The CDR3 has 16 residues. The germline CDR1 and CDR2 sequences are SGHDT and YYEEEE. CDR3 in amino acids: CASSLAVQGANQPQHF. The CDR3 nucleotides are TGTGCCAGCAGCTTGGCCGTACAGGGGGCGAATCAGCCCCAGCATTTT.

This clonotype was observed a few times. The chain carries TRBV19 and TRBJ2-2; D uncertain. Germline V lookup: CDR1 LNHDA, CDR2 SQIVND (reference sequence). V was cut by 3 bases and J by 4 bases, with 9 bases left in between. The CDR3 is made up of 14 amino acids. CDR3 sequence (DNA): TGTGCCAGTAGTATGAAGTGGTCCACCGGGGAGCTGTTTTTT. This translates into CASSMKWSTGELFF. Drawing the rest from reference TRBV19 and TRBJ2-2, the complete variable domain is DGGITQSPKYLFRKEGQNVTLSCEQNLNHDAMYWYRQDPGQGLRLIYYSQIVNDFQKGDIAEGYSVSREKKESFPLTVTSAQKNPTAFYLCASSMKWSTGELFFGEGSRLTVL.

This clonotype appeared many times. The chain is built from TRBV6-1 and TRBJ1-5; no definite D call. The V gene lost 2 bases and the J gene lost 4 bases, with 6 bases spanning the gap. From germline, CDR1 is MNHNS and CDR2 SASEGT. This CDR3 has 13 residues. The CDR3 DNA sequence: TGTGCCAGCAGTGAATTCCTTAATCAGCCCCAGCATTTT. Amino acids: CASSEFLNQPQHF.

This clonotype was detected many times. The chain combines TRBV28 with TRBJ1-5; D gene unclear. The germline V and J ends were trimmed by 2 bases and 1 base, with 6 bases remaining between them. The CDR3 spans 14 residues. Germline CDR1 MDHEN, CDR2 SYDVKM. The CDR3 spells CASSLSVSNQPQHF. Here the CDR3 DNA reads TGTGCCAGCAGTTTAAGCGTCAGCAATCAGCCCCAGCATTTT.

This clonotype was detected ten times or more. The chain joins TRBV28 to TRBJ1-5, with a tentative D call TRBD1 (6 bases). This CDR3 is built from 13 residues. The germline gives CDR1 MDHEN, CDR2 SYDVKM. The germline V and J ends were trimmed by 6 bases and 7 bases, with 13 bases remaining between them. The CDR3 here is CASRRPGEQPQHF. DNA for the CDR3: TGTGCCAGCAGAAGACCAGGGGAACAGCCCCAGCATTTT. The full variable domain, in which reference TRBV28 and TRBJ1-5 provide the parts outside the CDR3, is DVKVTQSSRYLVKRTGEKVFLECVQDMDHENMFWYRQDPGLGLRLIYFSYDVKMKEKGDIPEGYSVSREKKERFSLILESASTNQTSMYLCASRRPGEQPQHFGDGTRLSIL.

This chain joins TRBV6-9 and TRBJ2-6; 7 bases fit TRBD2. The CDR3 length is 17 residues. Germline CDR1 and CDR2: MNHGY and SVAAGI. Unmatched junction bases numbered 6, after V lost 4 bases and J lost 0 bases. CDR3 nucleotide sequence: TGTGCCAGCAGTTCCCGGGACTACCACTCTGGGGCCAACGTCCTGACTTTC. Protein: CASSSRDYHSGANVLTF.

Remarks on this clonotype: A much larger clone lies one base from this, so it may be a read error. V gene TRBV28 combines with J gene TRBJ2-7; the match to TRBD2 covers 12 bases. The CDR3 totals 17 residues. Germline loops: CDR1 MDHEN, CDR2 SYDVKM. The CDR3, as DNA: TGTGCCAGCAGTTCCCCGGCGACTAGCGGGAGCTCCTACGAGCAGTGCTTC. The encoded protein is CASSSPATSGSSYEQCF.

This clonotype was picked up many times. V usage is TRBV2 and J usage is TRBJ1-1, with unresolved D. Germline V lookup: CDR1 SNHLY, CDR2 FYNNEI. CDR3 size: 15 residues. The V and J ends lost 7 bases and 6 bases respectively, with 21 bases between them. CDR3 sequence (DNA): TGTGCCAGCAATATAGCAACGGGAACTTTATCTGAAGCTTTCTTT. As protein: CASNIATGTLSEAFF.

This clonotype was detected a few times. This CDR3 is CASSQSGVNEQFF. In DNA, the CDR3 is TGCGCCAGCAGCCAATCAGGAGTAAATGAGCAGTTCTTC. The V and J genes are TRBV4-1 and TRBJ2-1; the D is unclear. The V gene lost 2 bases and the J gene lost 7 bases, with 9 bases spanning the gap. Germline V CDR1 and CDR2: MGHRA, YSYEKL. The CDR3 is made up of 13 amino acids.

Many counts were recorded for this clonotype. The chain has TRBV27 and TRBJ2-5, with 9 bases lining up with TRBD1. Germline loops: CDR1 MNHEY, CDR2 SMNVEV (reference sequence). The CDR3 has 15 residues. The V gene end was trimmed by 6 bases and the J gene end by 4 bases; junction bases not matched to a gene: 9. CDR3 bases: TGTGCCAGCAGAGACAAACAGGGGGCGAGAGAGACCCAGTACTTC. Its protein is CASRDKQGARETQYF.

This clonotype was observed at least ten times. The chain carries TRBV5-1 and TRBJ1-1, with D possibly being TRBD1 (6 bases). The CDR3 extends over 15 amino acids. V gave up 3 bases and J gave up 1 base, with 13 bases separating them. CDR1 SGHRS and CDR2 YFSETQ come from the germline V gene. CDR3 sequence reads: CASSSRGATNTEAFF. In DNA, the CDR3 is TGCGCCAGCAGCTCCAGGGGCGCGACGAACACTGAAGCTTTCTTT.

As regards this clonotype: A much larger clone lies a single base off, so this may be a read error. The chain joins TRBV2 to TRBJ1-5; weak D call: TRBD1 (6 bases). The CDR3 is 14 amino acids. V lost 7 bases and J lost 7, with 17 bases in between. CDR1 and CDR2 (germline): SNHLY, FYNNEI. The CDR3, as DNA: TGTGCCAGCAAATCTAACAGGGAGCCACAGCCCCAGCATTTT. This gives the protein CASKSNREPQPQHF.